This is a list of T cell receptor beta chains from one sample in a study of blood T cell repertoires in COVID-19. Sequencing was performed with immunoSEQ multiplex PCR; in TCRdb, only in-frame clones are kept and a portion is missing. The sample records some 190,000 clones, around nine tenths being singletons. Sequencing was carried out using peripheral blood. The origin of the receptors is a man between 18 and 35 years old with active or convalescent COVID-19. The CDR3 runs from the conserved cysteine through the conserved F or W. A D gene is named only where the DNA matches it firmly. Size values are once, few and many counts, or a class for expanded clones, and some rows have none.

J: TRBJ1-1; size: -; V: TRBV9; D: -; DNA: TGTGCCAGCAGCGTAGCAGGGAACACTGAAGCTTTCTTT; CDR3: CASSVAGNTEAFF
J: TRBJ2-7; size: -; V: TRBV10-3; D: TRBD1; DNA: TGTGCCATCAGTGGGACAGGGTCCTCCTACGAGCAGTACTTC; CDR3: CAISGTGSSYEQYF
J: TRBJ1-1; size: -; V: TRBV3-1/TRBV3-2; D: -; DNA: TGTGCCAGCAGTCTCGAGGGAAGTCAAGCTTTCTTT; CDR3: CASSLEGSQAFF
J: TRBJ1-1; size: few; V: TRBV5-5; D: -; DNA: TGTGCCAGCAGCTTGGGATCGGACACTGAAGCTTTCTTT; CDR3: CASSLGSDTEAFF
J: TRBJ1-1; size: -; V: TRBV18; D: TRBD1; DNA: TGTGCCAGCTCATACTCGGGACAGGGGAACACTGAAGCTTTCTTT; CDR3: CASSYSGQGNTEAFF
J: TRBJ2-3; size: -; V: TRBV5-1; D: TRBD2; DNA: TGCGCCAGCAGCTTGCGGACTAGCACAGATACACAGTATTTT; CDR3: CASSLRTSTDTQYF
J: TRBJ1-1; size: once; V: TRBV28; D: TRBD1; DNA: TGTGCCACCCGACAGGGTCACACTGAAGCTTTCTTT; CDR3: CATRQGHTEAFF
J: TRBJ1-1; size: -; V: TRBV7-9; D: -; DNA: TGTGCCAGCAGCTTGGTTGGGGGGATGAACACTGAAGCTTTCTTT; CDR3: CASSLVGGMNTEAFF
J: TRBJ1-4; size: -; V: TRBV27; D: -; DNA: TGTGCCAGCACAGGGGCAACTAATGAAAAACTGTTTTTT; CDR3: CASTGATNEKLFF
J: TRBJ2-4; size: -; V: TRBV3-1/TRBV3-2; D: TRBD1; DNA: TGTGCCAGCAGCCAAGGGGGGCAGGGGGATACCAAAAACATTCAGTACTTC; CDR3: CASSQGGQGDTKNIQYF
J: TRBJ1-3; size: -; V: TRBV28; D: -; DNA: TGTGCCAGCAGTTTCGGGGCAGGGGTTGGAAACACCATATATTTT; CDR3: CASSFGAGVGNTIYF
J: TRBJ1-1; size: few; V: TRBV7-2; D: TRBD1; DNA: TGTGCCAGCAGTGGACAGGGTCCCGGCACTGAAGCTTTCTTT; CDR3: CASSGQGPGTEAFF
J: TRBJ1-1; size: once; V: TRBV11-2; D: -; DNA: TGTGCCAGCAGCTTAACGGAAGGAGTCACTGAAGCTTTCTTT; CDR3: CASSLTEGVTEAFF
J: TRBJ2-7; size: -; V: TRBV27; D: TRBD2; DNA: TGTGCCAGCAGTTCGAAGACTAGCGGGGCCCCCTGGGAGCAGTACTTC; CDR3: CASSSKTSGAPWEQYF
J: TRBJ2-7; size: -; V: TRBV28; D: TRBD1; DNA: TGTGCCAGCGAGGAAGACAGGGGTAACGAGCAGTACTTC; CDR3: CASEEDRGNEQYF
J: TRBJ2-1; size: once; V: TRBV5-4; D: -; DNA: TGTGCCAGCAGCTTGGGTGGCGGGGACGTACATGAGCAGTTCTTC; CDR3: CASSLGGGDVHEQFF
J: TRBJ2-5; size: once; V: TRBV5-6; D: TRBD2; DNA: TGTGCCAGCAGCGGCGCCGGGACTAGCGGGTCCCGGGGACAAGAGACCCAGTACTTC; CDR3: CASSGAGTSGSRGQETQYF
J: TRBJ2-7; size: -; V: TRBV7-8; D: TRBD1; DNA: TGTGCCAGCAGCACTACCGGACAGGGTAAAGAGCAGTACTTC; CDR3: CASSTTGQGKEQYF
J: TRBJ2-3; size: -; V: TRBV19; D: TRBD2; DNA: TGTGCCAGTGGCCGGCTAGCGGGAGAGACAGATACGCAGTATTTT; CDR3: CASGRLAGETDTQYF
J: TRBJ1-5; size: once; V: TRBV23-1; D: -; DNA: TGCGCCAGCAGTCACCCCGGAGCCAGCAATCAGCCCCAGCATTTT; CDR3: CASSHPGASNQPQHF
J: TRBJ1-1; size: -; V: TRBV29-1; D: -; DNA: TGCAGCGTCGCGCCCAGGGTTATGGACACTGAAGCTTTCTTT; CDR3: CSVAPRVMDTEAFF
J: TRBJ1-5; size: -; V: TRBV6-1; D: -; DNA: TGTGCCAGCAGTGAAAACCAGGGTACGGTTCAGCCCCAGCATTTT; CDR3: CASSENQGTVQPQHF
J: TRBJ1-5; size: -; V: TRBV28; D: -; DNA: TGTGCCAGCACCGGACAAAAGACAGGCTTCAATCAGCCCCAGCATTTT; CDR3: CASTGQKTGFNQPQHF
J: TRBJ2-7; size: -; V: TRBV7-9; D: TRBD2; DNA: TGTGCCAGCAGCTTGTTGGCTAGCGGAGCCTACGAGCAGTACTTC; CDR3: CASSLLASGAYEQYF
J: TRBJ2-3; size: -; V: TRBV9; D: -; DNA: TGTGCCAGCAGCGTAGGGGGAGGACACCCCGATACGCAGTATTTT; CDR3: CASSVGGGHPDTQYF
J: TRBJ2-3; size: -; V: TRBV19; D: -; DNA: TGTGCCAGTAGTATGGGGCAGGGTAGCACAGATACGCAGTATTTT; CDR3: CASSMGQGSTDTQYF
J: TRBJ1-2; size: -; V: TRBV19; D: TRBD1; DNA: TGTGCCAGTAGTATAGAACAGGGGGCTAACTATGGCTACACCTTC; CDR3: CASSIEQGANYGYTF
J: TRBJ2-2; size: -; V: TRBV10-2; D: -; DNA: TGCGCCAGCAGTAATGAGTGGAGCACCGGGGAGCTGTTTTTT; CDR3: CASSNEWSTGELFF
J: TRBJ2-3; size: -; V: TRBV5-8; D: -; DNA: TGTGCCAGCAGCTTGGACAGTCCAGATACGCAGTATTTT; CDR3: CASSLDSPDTQYF
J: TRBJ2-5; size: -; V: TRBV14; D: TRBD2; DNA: TGTGCCAGCAGTCAACTAGCGGGGGGGCAAGAGACCCAGTACTTC; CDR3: CASSQLAGGQETQYF
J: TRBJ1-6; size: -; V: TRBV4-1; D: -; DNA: TGCGCCAGCAGCCGAAATTTAGGGGGTGCTAATTCACCCCTCCACTTT; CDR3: CASSRNLGGANSPLHF
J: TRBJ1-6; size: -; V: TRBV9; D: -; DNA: TGTGCCAGCAGCGTAGAAGGCAGGGGCAATTCACCCCTCCACTTT; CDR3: CASSVEGRGNSPLHF
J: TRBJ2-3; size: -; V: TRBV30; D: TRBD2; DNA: TGTGCCTGGAGTGGGCGGGGGGACACAGATACGCAGTATTTT; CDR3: CAWSGRGDTDTQYF
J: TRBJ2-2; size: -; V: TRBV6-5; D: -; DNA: TGTGCCAGCAGTTACGGCAGGAACACCGGGGAGCTGTTTTTT; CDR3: CASSYGRNTGELFF
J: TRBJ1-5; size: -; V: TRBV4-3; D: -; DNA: TGCGCCAGCAGCCTTTCAGGGGATACTCAGCCCCAGCATTTT; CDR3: CASSLSGDTQPQHF
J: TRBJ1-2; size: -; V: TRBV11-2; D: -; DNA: TGTGCCAGCGGGGCTAGGGCGGTAGCTAACTATGGCTACACCTTC; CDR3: CASGARAVANYGYTF
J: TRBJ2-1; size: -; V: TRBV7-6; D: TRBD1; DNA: TGTGCCAGCAGCCCCGGGACAGGGTACAATGAGCAGTTCTTC; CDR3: CASSPGTGYNEQFF
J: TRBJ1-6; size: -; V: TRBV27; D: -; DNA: TGTGCCAGCAGTTTCAAAGCTCCGGGGTTTGAGCCCTATAATTCACCCCTCCACTTT; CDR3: CASSFKAPGFEPYNSPLHF
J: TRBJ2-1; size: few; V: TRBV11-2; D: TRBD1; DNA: TGTGCCAGCAGCCAGCGGACAGGGAGTGCCAATGAGCAGTTCTTC; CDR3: CASSQRTGSANEQFF
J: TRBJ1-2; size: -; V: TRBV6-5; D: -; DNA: TGTGCCAGCAGTTACCAATCGACAGGATGGGGCTACACCTTC; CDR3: CASSYQSTGWGYTF
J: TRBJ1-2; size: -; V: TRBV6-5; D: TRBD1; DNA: TGTGCCAGCAGTTACGGACAGGGAGGTGGCTACACCTTC; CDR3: CASSYGQGGGYTF